The rows below give T cell receptor beta chains drawn from one sample of a study of T cell changes during pregnancy in multiple sclerosis. Assay used: immunoSEQ multiplex PCR; TCRdb lists only in-frame clones, some missing. The sample carries 52,000 or so clones, roughly 91% recorded once. Specimen: CD4+ T cells from peripheral blood mononuclear cells, collected in the second trimester of pregnancy. All receptors come from a female donor with multiple sclerosis, enrolled in a pregnancy study. Both conserved end residues are part of each CDR3. A D gene is named only where the DNA matches it firmly. For some rows the clone size is stated as once, few or many, or as a class when expanded; others skip it.

v_call	clone_size	d_call	j_call	cdr3_aa
TRBV21-1	NA	NA	TRBJ2-1	CARFYSGGTSSYNEQFF
TRBV18	NA	NA	TRBJ2-2	CASSPPSGGELFF
TRBV6-1	NA	TRBD2	TRBJ2-1	CASSALQLAGGDEQFF
TRBV15	NA	TRBD1	TRBJ1-5	CATSSRLGDRARESNQPQHF
TRBV28	NA	NA	TRBJ2-1	CASLTGRGNEQFF
TRBV2	once	NA	TRBJ1-1	CASSRTPNTEAFF
TRBV5-5	NA	NA	TRBJ1-2	CASSSNPRTVGYTF
TRBV6-5	NA	NA	TRBJ1-1	CASRPPGMNTEAFF
TRBV5-1	NA	NA	TRBJ1-4	CASSLRASGATNEKLFF
TRBV19	once	NA	TRBJ2-4	CASNSFKDGIGNIQYF
TRBV6-5	NA	TRBD1	TRBJ2-7	CASSYAPGQDEQYF
TRBV5-1	NA	TRBD1	TRBJ2-5	CASSLSDRTKETQYF
TRBV18	NA	TRBD1	TRBJ2-1	CASSPGTGGRYEQFF
TRBV7-8	NA	NA	TRBJ1-6	CASSSRGVANSPLHF
TRBV27	once	NA	TRBJ1-1	CASSLSGGNTEAFF
TRBV7-9	once	NA	TRBJ1-1	CASSLGGVGTEAFF
TRBV6-1	once	NA	TRBJ2-7	CASSPWMRSSYEQYF
TRBV18	few	TRBD1	TRBJ2-4	CASSPSGTANIQYF
TRBV18	NA	TRBD1	TRBJ2-7	CASSPTTGAYEQYF